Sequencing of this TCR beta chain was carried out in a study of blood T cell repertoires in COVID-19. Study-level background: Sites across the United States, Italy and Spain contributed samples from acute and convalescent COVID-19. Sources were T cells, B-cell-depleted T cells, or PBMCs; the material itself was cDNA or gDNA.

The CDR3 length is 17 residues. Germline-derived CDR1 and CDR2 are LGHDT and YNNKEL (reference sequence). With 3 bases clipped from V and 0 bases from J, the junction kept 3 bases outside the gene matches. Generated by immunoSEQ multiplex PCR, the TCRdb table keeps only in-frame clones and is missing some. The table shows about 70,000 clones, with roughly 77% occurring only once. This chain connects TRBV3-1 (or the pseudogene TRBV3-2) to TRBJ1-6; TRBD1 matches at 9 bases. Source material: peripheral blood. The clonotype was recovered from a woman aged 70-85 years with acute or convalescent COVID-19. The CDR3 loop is CASSQGTGISYNSPLHF. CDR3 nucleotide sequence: TGTGCCAGCAGCCAGGGGACAGGGATCTCCTATAATTCACCCCTCCACTTT.